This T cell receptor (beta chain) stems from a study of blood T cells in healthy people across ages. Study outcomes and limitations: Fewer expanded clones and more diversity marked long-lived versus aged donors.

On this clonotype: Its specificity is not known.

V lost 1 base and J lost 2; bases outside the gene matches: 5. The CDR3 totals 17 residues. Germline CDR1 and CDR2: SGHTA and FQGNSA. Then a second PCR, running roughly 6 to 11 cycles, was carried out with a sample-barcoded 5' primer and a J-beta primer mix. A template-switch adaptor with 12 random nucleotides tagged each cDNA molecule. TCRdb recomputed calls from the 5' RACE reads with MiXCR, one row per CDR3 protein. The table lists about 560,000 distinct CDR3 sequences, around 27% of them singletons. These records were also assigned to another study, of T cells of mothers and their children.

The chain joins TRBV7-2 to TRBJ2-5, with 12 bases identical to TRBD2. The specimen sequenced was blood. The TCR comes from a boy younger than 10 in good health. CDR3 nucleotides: TGTGCCAGCAGCTTAGAACTAGCGGGGGGTTATCAAGAGACCCAGTACTTC. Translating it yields CASSLELAGGYQETQYF.